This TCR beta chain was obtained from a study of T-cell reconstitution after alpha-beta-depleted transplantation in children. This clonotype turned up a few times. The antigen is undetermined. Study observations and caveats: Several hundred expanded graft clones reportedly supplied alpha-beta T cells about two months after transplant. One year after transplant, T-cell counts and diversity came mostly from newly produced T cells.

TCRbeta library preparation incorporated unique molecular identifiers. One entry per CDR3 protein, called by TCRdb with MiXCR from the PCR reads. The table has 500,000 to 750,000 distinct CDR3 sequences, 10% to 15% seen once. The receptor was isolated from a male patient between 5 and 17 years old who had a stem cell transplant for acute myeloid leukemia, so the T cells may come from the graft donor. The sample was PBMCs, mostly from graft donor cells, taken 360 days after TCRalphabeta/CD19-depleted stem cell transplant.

For the CDR3, the DNA is TGTGCCAGCAGCCAAGTTGTCGCTCGGCGGACTGAAGCTTTCTTT. Residues: CASSQVVARRTEAFF. The chain joins TRBV14 to TRBJ1-1; no definite D call. The CDR3 runs to 15 residues. The germline gives CDR1 SGHDN, CDR2 FVKESK. The V gene lost 1 base and the J gene lost 5 bases, with 14 bases spanning the gap.